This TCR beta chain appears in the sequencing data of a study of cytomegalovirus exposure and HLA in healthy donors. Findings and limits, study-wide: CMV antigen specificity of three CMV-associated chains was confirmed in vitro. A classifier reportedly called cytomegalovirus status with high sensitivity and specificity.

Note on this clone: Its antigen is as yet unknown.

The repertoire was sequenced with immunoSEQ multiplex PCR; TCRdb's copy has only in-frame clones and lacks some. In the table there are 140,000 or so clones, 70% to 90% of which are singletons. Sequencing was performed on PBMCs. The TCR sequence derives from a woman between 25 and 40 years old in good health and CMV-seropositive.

The CDR3 DNA reads TGTGCCACCGGACAGGGTAGTGGCTACACCTTC. Its translation: CATGQGSGYTF. This chain uses TRBV25-1 with TRBJ1-2, with 8 nucleotides matching TRBD1. Per germline, CDR1 MGHDK and CDR2 SYGVNS. CDR3 length equals 11 residues. V lost 10 bases, J lost 7 bases, and 5 bases stayed unmatched.